Each of the 8 T cell receptor beta chains below was sequenced from the same sample in a study of Graves' ophthalmopathy and Graves' hyperthyroidism. Amplifying from RNA transcripts, the study obtained TCR beta CDR3 regions. RT-PCR was first run with HTBI primers, then multiplex PCR in a second round. TCRdb ran MiXCR on the multiplex PCR reads and lists one entry per CDR3 protein. The sample has roughly 400,000 distinct CDR3 sequences; 15% are singletons. The sequencing input was peripheral blood. These receptors came from a woman younger than 30 with stable Graves' hyperthyroidism.

The sample holds many counts of this clonotype. This chain connects TRBV24-1 to TRBJ1-2; the D is unclear. Per germline, CDR1 KGHDR and CDR2 SFDVKD. Trimming took off 5 bases at V and 1 base at J, with 7 bases between the two ends. The CDR3 is 13 residues long. CDR3 loop: CATSVAVNYGYTF. The CDR3 bases are TGTGCCACCAGTGTCGCGGTTAACTATGGCTACACCTTC.

This clonotype was seen many times. The chain links TRBV24-1 to TRBJ2-2; D unclear. The V end lost 3 bases, the J end lost 1 base, and 11 bases lay between the germline ends. The CDR3 is 16 residues long. CDR1 and CDR2 from the germline V gene are KGHDR and SFDVKD. The CDR3 DNA reads as TGTGCCACCAGTGATCTACGGATGGGGAACACCGGGGAGCTGTTTTTT. This encodes CATSDLRMGNTGELFF.

Turning to this clonotype: A much larger clone sits a single nucleotide away, making a read error possible. The J gene is TRBJ2-7, the V gene TRBV6-1; D not certain. The CDR3 contains 13 residues. Germline V lookup: CDR1 MNHNS, CDR2 SASEGT. The CDR3 DNA reads as TGTGTCAGCAGTGACCTATTAATCTACGAGCAGTACTTC. Residues: CVSSDLLIYEQYF.

This clonotype has ten or more counts. This sequence joins TRBV4-1 and TRBJ1-1, with 8 bases aligning to TRBD1. Germline V gene data show CDR1 as MGHRA and CDR2 as YSYEKL. This CDR3 is 15 amino acids long. The ends lost 2 bases at V and 6 bases at J; junction bases unmatched: 8. DNA for the CDR3: TGCGCCAGCAGCCAAACCCGGCGACAGGGGCCTGAAGCTTTCTTT. Residues: CASSQTRRQGPEAFF.

At least ten counts were recorded for this clonotype. The rearrangement joins TRBV5-1 to TRBJ2-5; TRBD1 might be the D (5 bases). This CDR3 contains 13 residues. Per the germline V gene, CDR1 is SGHRS and CDR2 is YFSETQ. V shed 1 base and J shed 5 bases, with 9 bases lying between them. The CDR3 here is CASSLQGPETQYF. The CDR3 DNA reads as TGCGCCAGCAGCTTGCAGGGCCCGGAGACCCAGTACTTC.

This clonotype was observed at least ten times. The chain has TRBV29-1 and TRBJ1-1, with 10 positions matching TRBD1. Germline V CDR1 and CDR2: SQVTM, ANQGSEA. J gave up 5 bases and V 6 bases, and 3 bases lay outside the gene matches. This CDR3 has 12 residues. CDR3 residues: CSVDRGITEAFF. CDR3 DNA: TGCAGCGTGGACAGGGGGATAACTGAAGCTTTCTTT.

This clonotype occurred many times. This sequence joins TRBV11-1 and TRBJ1-3, with TRBD1 identical over 7 bases. V gave up 5 bases and J gave up 4 bases; unmatched junction bases: 8. In germline, CDR1 is SGHAT, CDR2 FQDESV (reference sequence). The CDR3 has 15 amino acids. The CDR3 DNA reads as TGTGCCAGCAGCACTCCGACAGGGACGGGAAACACCATATATTTT. Protein: CASSTPTGTGNTIYF.

As for this clonotype: Sequence at one end of the junction differs from germline and may be a read error. The V gene is TRBV2, the J gene TRBJ2-7, with TRBD1 matching 7 bases. Germline CDR1 and CDR2: SNHLY and FYNNEI. CDR3 length: 13 amino acids. The CDR3 region is CACSRDRAPEQYF. In DNA form, the CDR3 reads TGTGCCTGCAGCCGAGACAGGGCCCCCGAGCAGTACTTC.